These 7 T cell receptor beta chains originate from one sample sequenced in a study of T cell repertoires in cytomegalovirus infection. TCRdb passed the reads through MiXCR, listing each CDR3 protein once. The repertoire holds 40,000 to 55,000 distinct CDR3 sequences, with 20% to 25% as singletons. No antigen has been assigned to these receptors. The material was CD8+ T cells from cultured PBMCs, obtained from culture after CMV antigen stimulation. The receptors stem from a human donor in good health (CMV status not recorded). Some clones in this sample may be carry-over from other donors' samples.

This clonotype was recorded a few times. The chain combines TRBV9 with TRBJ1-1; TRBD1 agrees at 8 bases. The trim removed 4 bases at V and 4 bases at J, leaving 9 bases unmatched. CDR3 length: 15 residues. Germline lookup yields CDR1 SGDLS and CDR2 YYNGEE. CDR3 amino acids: CASSPDRGLGTEAFF. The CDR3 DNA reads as TGTGCCAGCAGCCCCGACAGGGGACTGGGCACTGAAGCTTTCTTT. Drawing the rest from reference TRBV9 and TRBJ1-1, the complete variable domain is DSGVTQTPKHLITATGQRVTLRCSPRSGDLSVYWYQQSLDQGLQFLIQYYNGEERAKGNILERFSAQQFPDLHSELNLSSLELGDSALYFCASSPDRGLGTEAFFGQGTRLTVV.

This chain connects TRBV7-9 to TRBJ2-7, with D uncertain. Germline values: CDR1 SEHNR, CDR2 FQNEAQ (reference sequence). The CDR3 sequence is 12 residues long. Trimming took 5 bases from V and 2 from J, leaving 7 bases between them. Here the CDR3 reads CASSPQPYEQYF. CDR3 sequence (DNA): TGTGCCAGCAGCCCCCAACCCTACGAGCAGTACTTC.

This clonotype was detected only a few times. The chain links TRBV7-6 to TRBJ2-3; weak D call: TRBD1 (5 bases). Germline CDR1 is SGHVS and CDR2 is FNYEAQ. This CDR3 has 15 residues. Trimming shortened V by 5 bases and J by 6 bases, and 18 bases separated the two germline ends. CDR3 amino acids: CASSPGPRGLDTQYF. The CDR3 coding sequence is TGTGCCAGCAGCCCAGGGCCTAGGGGTCTGGATACGCAGTATTTT.

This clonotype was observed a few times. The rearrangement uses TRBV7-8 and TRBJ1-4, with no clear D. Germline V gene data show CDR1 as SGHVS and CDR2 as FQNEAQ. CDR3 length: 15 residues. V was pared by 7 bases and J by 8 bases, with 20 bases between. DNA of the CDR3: TGTGCCAGCACCCCTATAGGGTTACTAAAGGAAAAACTGTTTTTT. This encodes CASTPIGLLKEKLFF.

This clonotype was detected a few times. This CDR3 reads CASSTGRNEQFF. The CDR3 DNA sequence: TGTGCCAGCAGCACCGGTCGCAATGAGCAGTTCTTC. J is TRBJ2-1 and V is TRBV11-2; D is unclear. V was cut by 5 bases and J by 6 bases, with 8 bases left in between. Looked up from germline, CDR1 is SGHAT and CDR2 is FQNNGV. This CDR3 comprises 12 residues.

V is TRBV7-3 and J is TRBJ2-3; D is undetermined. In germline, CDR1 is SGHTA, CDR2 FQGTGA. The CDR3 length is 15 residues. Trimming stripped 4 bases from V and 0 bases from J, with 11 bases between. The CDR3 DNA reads TGTGCCAGCAGCTGGTCTTCCTCTAGCACAGATACGCAGTATTTT. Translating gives CASSWSSSSTDTQYF.

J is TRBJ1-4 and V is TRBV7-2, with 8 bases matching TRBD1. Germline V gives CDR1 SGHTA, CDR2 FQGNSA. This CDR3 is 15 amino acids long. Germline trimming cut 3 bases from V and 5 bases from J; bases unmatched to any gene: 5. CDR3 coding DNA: TGTGCCAGCAGCTTCCGGACAGGGTTAAATGAAAAACTGTTTTTT. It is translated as CASSFRTGLNEKLFF.